This TCR beta chain stems from a study of early T cells in non-severe SARS-CoV-2 infection. The CDR3 covers 14 residues. With 8 bases removed from V and 3 bases from J, the gap between germline ends came to 17 bases. CDR1 and CDR2 from the germline V gene are SQVTM and ANQGSEA. This clonotype was seen repeatedly, ten times or more. TCRdb fed the 5' RACE reads into MiXCR, producing one record per CDR3 protein. The table records tens of thousands of distinct CDR3 sequences, around 7% of them present only once. This TCR was recovered from an adult who was a healthcare worker with PCR-confirmed SARS-CoV-2 infection or an uninfected control (not recorded which). The specimen was whole blood. V is TRBV29-1 and J is TRBJ1-5; the D is unclear. The CDR3 DNA follows: TGCAGCTCGATGATAACGCGGGACAATCAGCCCCAGCATTTT. As protein: CSSMITRDNQPQHF.